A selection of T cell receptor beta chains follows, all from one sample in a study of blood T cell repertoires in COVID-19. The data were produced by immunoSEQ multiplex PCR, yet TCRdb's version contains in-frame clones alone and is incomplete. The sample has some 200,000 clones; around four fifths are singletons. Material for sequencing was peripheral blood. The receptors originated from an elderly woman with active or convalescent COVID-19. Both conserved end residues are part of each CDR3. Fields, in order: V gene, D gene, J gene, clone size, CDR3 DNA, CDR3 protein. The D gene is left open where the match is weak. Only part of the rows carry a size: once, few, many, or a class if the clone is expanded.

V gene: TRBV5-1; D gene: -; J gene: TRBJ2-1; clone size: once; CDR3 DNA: TGCGCCAGCAGAACCGTGGAGGGACACAATGAGCAGTTCTTC; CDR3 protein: CASRTVEGHNEQFF
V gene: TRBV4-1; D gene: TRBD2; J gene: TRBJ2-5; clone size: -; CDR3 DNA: TGCGCCAGCAGCCAAGGGTCGGCTAGCGGGTCGGAGACCCAGTACTTC; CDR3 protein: CASSQGSASGSETQYF
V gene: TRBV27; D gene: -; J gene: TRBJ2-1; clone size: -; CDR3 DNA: TGTGCCAGCAGCAGGACGCGGGGACCGAATGAAGGGCAGTTCTTC; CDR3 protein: CASSRTRGPNEGQFF
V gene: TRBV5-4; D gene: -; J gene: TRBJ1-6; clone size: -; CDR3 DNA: TGTGCCAGCAGCGATTTCGGGACTGCCAATTCACCCCTCCACTTT; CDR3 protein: CASSDFGTANSPLHF
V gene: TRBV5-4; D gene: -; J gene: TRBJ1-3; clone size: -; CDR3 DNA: TGTGCCAGCAGCAACCTCAACGAGGGAAACACCATATATTTT; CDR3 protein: CASSNLNEGNTIYF
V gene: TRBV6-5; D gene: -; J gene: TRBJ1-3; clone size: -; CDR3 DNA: TGTGCCAGCAGTTACCTTCCCCTGGGAAACACCATATATTTT; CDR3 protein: CASSYLPLGNTIYF
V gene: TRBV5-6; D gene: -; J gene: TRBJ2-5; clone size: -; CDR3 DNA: TGTGCCAGCAGCTTGGTAACGAGCCAAGAGACCCAGTACTTC; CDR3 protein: CASSLVTSQETQYF
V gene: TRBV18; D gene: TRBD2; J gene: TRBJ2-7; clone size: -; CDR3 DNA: TGTGCCAGCTCACCCGGGACTCGCGGGAGCCTTTCGGACGAGCAGTACTTC; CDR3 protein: CASSPGTRGSLSDEQYF
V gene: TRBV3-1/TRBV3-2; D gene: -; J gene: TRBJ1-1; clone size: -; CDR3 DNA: TGTGCCAGCAGCCACCTAGGGGAGGGGGGAGCGGAAGCTTTCTTT; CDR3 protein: CASSHLGEGGAEAFF
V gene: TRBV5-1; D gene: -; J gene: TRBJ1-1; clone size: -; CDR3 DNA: TGCGCCAGCAGCTTGGACCCCTTACGAGGGATTAACACTGAAGCTTTCTTT; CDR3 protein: CASSLDPLRGINTEAFF
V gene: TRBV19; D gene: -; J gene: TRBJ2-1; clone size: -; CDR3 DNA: TGTGCCAGTAGTATTGGCCTAGTCAATGAGCAGTTCTTC; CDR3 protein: CASSIGLVNEQFF
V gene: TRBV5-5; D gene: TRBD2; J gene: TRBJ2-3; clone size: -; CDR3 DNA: TGTGCCAGCAGCTTGGGAAGCGGGGGGGAAACGTTCACAGATACGCAGTATTTT; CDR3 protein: CASSLGSGGETFTDTQYF
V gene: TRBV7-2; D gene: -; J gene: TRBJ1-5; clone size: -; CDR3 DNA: TGTGCCAGCAGTCTCGGGAGGAATCAGCCCCAGCATTTT; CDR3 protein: CASSLGRNQPQHF
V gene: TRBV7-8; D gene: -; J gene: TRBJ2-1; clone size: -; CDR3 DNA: TGTGCCAGCAGCTGGACTTCGGTGGGTGAGCAGTTCTTC; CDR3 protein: CASSWTSVGEQFF
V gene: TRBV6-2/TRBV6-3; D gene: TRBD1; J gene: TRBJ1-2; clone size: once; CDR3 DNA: TGTGCCAGCAGCGCAGGGGGCGACTATGGCTACACCTTC; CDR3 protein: CASSAGGDYGYTF
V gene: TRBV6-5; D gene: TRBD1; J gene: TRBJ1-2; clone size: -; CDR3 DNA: TGTGCCAGTGGACAGGGTGACTATGGCTACACCTTC; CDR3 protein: CASGQGDYGYTF
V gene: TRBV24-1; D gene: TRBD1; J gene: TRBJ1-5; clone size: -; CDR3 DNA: TGTGCCACCAGTGAGACCCAGGGGGTAGCCCAGCATTTT; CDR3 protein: CATSETQGVAQHF
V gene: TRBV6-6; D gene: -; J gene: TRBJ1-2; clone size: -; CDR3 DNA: TGTGCCAGCAGGTCTAGGAATGGCTATGGCTACACCTTC; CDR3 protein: CASRSRNGYGYTF
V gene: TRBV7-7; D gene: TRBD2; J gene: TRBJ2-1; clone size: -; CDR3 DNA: TGTGCTAGCAGCTTAAGGGCGGGGGGGTACAATGAGCAGTTCTTC; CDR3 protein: CASSLRAGGYNEQFF
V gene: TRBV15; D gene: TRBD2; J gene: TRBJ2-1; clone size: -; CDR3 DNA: TGTGCCACCAGCAGAGCTATTACGGCGGGGGCCTACAATGAGCAGTTCTTC; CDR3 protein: CATSRAITAGAYNEQFF
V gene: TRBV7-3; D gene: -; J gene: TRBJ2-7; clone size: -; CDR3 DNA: TGTGCCAGCAGCTTGGCGGGGATTAGCGGCGAGCAGTACTTC; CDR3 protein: CASSLAGISGEQYF
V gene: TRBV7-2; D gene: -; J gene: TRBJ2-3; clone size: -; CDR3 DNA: TGTGCCAGCAGCCTAAGGGGAGCGGGCACCACAGATACGCAGTATTTT; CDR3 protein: CASSLRGAGTTDTQYF